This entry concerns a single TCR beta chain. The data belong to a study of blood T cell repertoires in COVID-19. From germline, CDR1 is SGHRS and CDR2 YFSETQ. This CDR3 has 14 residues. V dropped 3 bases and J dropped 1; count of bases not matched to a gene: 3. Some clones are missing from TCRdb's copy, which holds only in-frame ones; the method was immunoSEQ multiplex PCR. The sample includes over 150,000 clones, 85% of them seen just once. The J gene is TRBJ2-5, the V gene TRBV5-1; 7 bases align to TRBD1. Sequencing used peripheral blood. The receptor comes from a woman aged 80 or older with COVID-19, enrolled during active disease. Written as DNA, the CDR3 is TGCGCCAGCAGCTACGGGACAGTCCAAGAGACCCAGTACTTC. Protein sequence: CASSYGTVQETQYF.